Listed below are T cell receptor beta chains from one sample, sequenced in a study of shared clonotypes between healthy human individuals. Profiled with immunoSEQ multiplex PCR; TCRdb holds only in-frame clones, not every one. The repertoire holds about 640,000 clones, roughly 78% seen once, with 1.5% to 2% in the top ten. Sequencing input: memory CD4+ T cells sorted from blood. Receptors originate from a woman aged 25 to 39 in good health. The CDR3 runs from the conserved cysteine through the conserved F or W. Each record gives: clone size, V gene, J gene, D gene, CDR3 length, CDR3 protein, CDR3 DNA. D genes are given only for firm matches. Not every row has a clone size; where given, it reads once, few, many or a size class.

clone_size: -; v_call: TRBV27; j_call: TRBJ2-7; d_call: -; cdr3_length: 15; cdr3_aa: CASSFTGTFSYEQYF; cdr3_nt: TGTGCCAGCAGTTTTACCGGGACTTTCTCCTACGAGCAGTACTTC
clone_size: once; v_call: TRBV11-2; j_call: TRBJ1-3; d_call: -; cdr3_length: 15; cdr3_aa: CASSLRAISGNTIYF; cdr3_nt: TGTGCCAGCAGCTTACGGGCAATCTCTGGAAACACCATATATTTT
clone_size: -; v_call: TRBV7-2; j_call: TRBJ1-5; d_call: -; cdr3_length: 14; cdr3_aa: CASSLVGVNQPQHF; cdr3_nt: TGTGCCAGCAGCTTAGTAGGGGTCAATCAGCCCCAGCATTTT
clone_size: few; v_call: TRBV29-1; j_call: TRBJ1-5; d_call: -; cdr3_length: 12; cdr3_aa: CSVADSNQPQHF; cdr3_nt: TGCAGCGTTGCAGATAGCAATCAGCCCCAGCATTTT
clone_size: -; v_call: TRBV28; j_call: TRBJ2-6; d_call: TRBD1; cdr3_length: 19; cdr3_aa: CASSFVLRDRSSGANVLTF; cdr3_nt: TGTGCCAGCAGTTTTGTTCTCCGGGACAGGTCGTCTGGGGCCAACGTCCTGACTTTC
clone_size: -; v_call: TRBV2; j_call: TRBJ1-5; d_call: -; cdr3_length: 12; cdr3_aa: CASKRGYQPQHF; cdr3_nt: TGTGCCAGCAAGAGAGGGTATCAGCCCCAGCATTTT
clone_size: -; v_call: TRBV15; j_call: TRBJ2-1; d_call: -; cdr3_length: 12; cdr3_aa: CATSREVGEQFF; cdr3_nt: TGTGCCACCAGCAGAGAGGTCGGTGAGCAGTTCTTC
clone_size: many; v_call: TRBV10-3; j_call: TRBJ2-7; d_call: -; cdr3_length: 10; cdr3_aa: CAIGDYEQYF; cdr3_nt: TGTGCCATCGGGGATTACGAGCAGTACTTC
clone_size: -; v_call: TRBV4-1; j_call: TRBJ2-1; d_call: -; cdr3_length: 15; cdr3_aa: CASSQAGITYNEQFF; cdr3_nt: TGCGCCAGCAGCCAGGCGGGTATAACCTACAATGAGCAGTTCTTC
clone_size: -; v_call: TRBV28; j_call: TRBJ1-2; d_call: TRBD1; cdr3_length: 15; cdr3_aa: CASSFGRQGARGYTF; cdr3_nt: TGTGCCAGCAGTTTTGGAAGACAGGGGGCGCGGGGCTACACCTTC
clone_size: -; v_call: TRBV13; j_call: TRBJ1-5; d_call: -; cdr3_length: 16; cdr3_aa: CASSSRYFSGNQPQHF; cdr3_nt: TGTGCCAGCAGCTCCCGTTACTTCTCGGGCAATCAGCCCCAGCATTTT
clone_size: -; v_call: TRBV28; j_call: TRBJ1-5; d_call: -; cdr3_length: 14; cdr3_aa: CASSFFRGNQPQHF; cdr3_nt: TGTGCCAGCAGTTTTTTCAGGGGCAATCAGCCCCAGCATTTT
clone_size: many; v_call: TRBV4-2; j_call: TRBJ2-5; d_call: -; cdr3_length: 12; cdr3_aa: CASSQSRETQYF; cdr3_nt: TGTGCCAGCAGCCAAAGCAGAGAGACCCAGTACTTC
clone_size: -; v_call: TRBV5-1; j_call: TRBJ2-7; d_call: TRBD1; cdr3_length: 16; cdr3_aa: CASSLSSGTAFYEQYF; cdr3_nt: TGCGCCAGCAGCTTAAGTTCCGGGACAGCGTTCTACGAGCAGTACTTC
clone_size: -; v_call: TRBV28; j_call: TRBJ2-5; d_call: TRBD2; cdr3_length: 16; cdr3_aa: CASSLYGGGLRGTQYF; cdr3_nt: TGTGCCAGCAGTTTATATGGGGGAGGGCTTCGCGGGACCCAGTACTTC
clone_size: -; v_call: TRBV7-9; j_call: TRBJ2-2; d_call: -; cdr3_length: 13; cdr3_aa: CASSKAVEGELFF; cdr3_nt: TGTGCCAGCAGTAAGGCCGTGGAGGGGGAGCTGTTTTTT
clone_size: -; v_call: TRBV6-1; j_call: TRBJ1-3; d_call: -; cdr3_length: 16; cdr3_aa: CASSERVAYSGNTIYF; cdr3_nt: TGTGCCAGCAGTGAAAGGGTGGCTTACTCTGGAAACACCATATATTTT
clone_size: -; v_call: TRBV9; j_call: TRBJ1-5; d_call: -; cdr3_length: 17; cdr3_aa: CASSAGMGGGSNQPQHF; cdr3_nt: TGTGCCAGCAGCGCCGGGATGGGGGGCGGAAGCAATCAGCCCCAGCATTTT
clone_size: once; v_call: TRBV9; j_call: TRBJ2-4; d_call: TRBD2; cdr3_length: 15; cdr3_aa: CASSQTGTSRNIQYF; cdr3_nt: TGTGCCAGCAGTCAGACCGGGACTAGCCGTAACATTCAGTACTTC
clone_size: -; v_call: TRBV5-1; j_call: TRBJ2-5; d_call: -; cdr3_length: 14; cdr3_aa: CASNPTAGGETQYF; cdr3_nt: TGCGCCAGCAACCCGACGGCCGGCGGAGAGACCCAGTACTTC
clone_size: -; v_call: TRBV30; j_call: TRBJ1-1; d_call: TRBD1; cdr3_length: 14; cdr3_aa: CAWSASGTGEKAFF; cdr3_nt: TGTGCCTGGAGTGCCTCCGGGACAGGGGAAAAAGCTTTCTTT
clone_size: few; v_call: TRBV7-2; j_call: TRBJ2-3; d_call: -; cdr3_length: 13; cdr3_aa: CASSTYASDTQYF; cdr3_nt: TGTGCCAGCAGCACGTATGCGTCAGATACGCAGTATTTT
clone_size: -; v_call: TRBV11-3; j_call: TRBJ1-1; d_call: -; cdr3_length: 12; cdr3_aa: CASSFLSGEAFF; cdr3_nt: TGTGCCAGCAGCTTTTTGTCCGGGGAAGCTTTCTTT
clone_size: -; v_call: TRBV7-9; j_call: TRBJ2-7; d_call: -; cdr3_length: 12; cdr3_aa: CASSLSGYEQYF; cdr3_nt: TGTGCCAGCAGCTTATCCGGCTACGAGCAGTACTTC
clone_size: -; v_call: TRBV6-1; j_call: TRBJ2-7; d_call: TRBD1; cdr3_length: 14; cdr3_aa: CATDGTGDLDEQYF; cdr3_nt: TGTGCCACTGACGGGACAGGGGACTTGGACGAGCAGTACTTC
clone_size: -; v_call: TRBV19; j_call: TRBJ2-1; d_call: TRBD2; cdr3_length: 15; cdr3_aa: CASSITSGRGNSQFF; cdr3_nt: TGTGCCAGTAGTATTACCAGCGGGAGAGGCAATTCGCAGTTCTTC
clone_size: -; v_call: TRBV27; j_call: TRBJ2-7; d_call: TRBD2; cdr3_length: 15; cdr3_aa: CASSSLAGASYEQYF; cdr3_nt: TGTGCCAGCAGTTCCTTAGCGGGTGCCTCCTACGAGCAGTACTTC
clone_size: -; v_call: TRBV4-2; j_call: TRBJ2-1; d_call: TRBD1; cdr3_length: 15; cdr3_aa: CASSQGRGPPYEQFF; cdr3_nt: TGTGCCAGCAGCCAGGGAAGGGGGCCCCCCTATGAGCAGTTCTTC
clone_size: -; v_call: TRBV5-1; j_call: TRBJ1-4; d_call: -; cdr3_length: 15; cdr3_aa: CASSLEGVVDEKLFF; cdr3_nt: TGCGCCAGCAGCTTGGAGGGGGTGGTGGATGAAAAACTGTTTTTT
clone_size: once; v_call: TRBV11-2; j_call: TRBJ1-1; d_call: -; cdr3_length: 17; cdr3_aa: CASSLANLFIRNTEAFF; cdr3_nt: TGTGCCAGCAGCTTAGCAAATTTGTTTATCAGGAACACTGAAGCTTTCTTT
clone_size: -; v_call: TRBV5-1; j_call: TRBJ2-3; d_call: TRBD1; cdr3_length: 15; cdr3_aa: CASSWGQGNTDTQYF; cdr3_nt: TGCGCCAGCAGCTGGGGACAGGGGAACACAGATACGCAGTATTTT
clone_size: many; v_call: TRBV28; j_call: TRBJ1-5; d_call: -; cdr3_length: 11; cdr3_aa: CASSRNQPQHF; cdr3_nt: TGTGCCAGCAGCCGGAATCAGCCCCAGCATTTT